The clone carrying this T cell receptor (beta chain) was detected only once. Its cognate antigen is unknown. This sample was taken from a study of T-cell memory formation after mild COVID-19. This CDR3 comprises 13 residues. Trimming removed 2 bases at V and 2 bases at J, with 5 bases between. The germline V gene encodes CDR1 MNHEY and CDR2 SVGEGT. 5'RACE primed at constant segments yielded TCR alpha and TCR beta cDNA libraries bearing sample barcodes and UMIs. TCRdb redid the calling of the 5' RACE reads with MiXCR, one entry per CDR3 protein. The data show roughly 160,000 distinct CDR3 sequences, roughly 13% seen once. Points from the study as a whole: Prior to infection, memory already included some responding clones, suggesting cross-reactive memory joined. Clones contracting across day 15 to 85 had a balanced CD4/CD8 profile; later expanding clones leaned CD4+.

Sequencing was carried out using PBMCs or a T cell subset sorted from them (not recorded which). The chain links TRBV6-2 or TRBV6-3 to TRBJ2-3; the D is unclear. This TCR was recovered from a man in his late teens or twenties who had mild COVID-19 (a few samples of this study predate the infection). Cell type and time point are not known. The CDR3 DNA reads TGTGCCAGCAGTTACGGTACCACAGATACGCAGTATTTT. It codes for CASSYGTTDTQYF.